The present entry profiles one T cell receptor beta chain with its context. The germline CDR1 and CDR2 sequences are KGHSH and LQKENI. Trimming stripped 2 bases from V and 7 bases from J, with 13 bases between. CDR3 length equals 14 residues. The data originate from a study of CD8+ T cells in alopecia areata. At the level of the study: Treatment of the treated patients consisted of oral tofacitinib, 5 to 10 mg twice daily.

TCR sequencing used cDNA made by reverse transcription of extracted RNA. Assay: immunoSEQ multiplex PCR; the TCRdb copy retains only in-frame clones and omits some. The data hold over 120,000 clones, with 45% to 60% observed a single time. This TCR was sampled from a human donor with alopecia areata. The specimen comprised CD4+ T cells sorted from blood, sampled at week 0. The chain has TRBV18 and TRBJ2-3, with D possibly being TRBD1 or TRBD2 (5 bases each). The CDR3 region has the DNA TGTGCCAGCTCACCATATGAAGGGGACCATACGCAGTATTTT. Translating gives CASSPYEGDHTQYF.